The 4 T cell receptor beta chains listed next were all sequenced from one sample in a study of blood T cell repertoires in COVID-19. Produced via immunoSEQ multiplex PCR; TCRdb's table is partial and in-frame only. The sample lists 95,000 to 110,000 clones, approximately 80% occurring once. The sequencing input was peripheral blood. These receptors came from a human donor in a cohort sampled during active or convalescent COVID-19.

The chain joins TRBV7-2 to TRBJ1-2, with D tentatively TRBD1 (6 bases). This CDR3 is built from 13 residues. Germline V gives CDR1 SGHTA, CDR2 FQGNSA. V was cut by 3 bases and J by 8 bases, with 13 bases left in between. CDR3 region: CASSFSEGGGYTF. The CDR3 nucleotides are TGTGCCAGCAGCTTTTCGGAAGGGGGAGGCTACACCTTC. Filled out from reference TRBV7-2 and TRBJ1-2, the complete variable domain reads GAGVSQSPSNKVTEKGKDVELRCDPISGHTALYWYRQSLGQGLEFLIYFQGNSAPDKSGLPSDRFSAERTGGSVSTLTIQRTQQEDSAVYLCASSFSEGGGYTFGSGTRLTVV.

The rearrangement joins TRBV7-9 to TRBJ1-4, with TRBD1 identical over 10 bases. The CDR3 loop spans 16 amino acids. The V segment lost 5 bases and the J segment 4 bases; nucleotides outside the gene matches: 7. Looked up from germline, CDR1 is SEHNR and CDR2 is FQNEAQ (reference sequence). The CDR3 region has the DNA TGTGCCAGCAGCCCCCTCGGGACAGGGGTTAATGAAAAACTGTTTTTT. This translates into CASSPLGTGVNEKLFF.

This sequence joins TRBV29-1 and TRBJ2-5; D remains ambiguous. Between the trimmed V and J ends, which lost 3 bases and 3 bases, there was a span of 11 bases. The CDR3 totals 13 residues. Germline loops: CDR1 SQVTM, CDR2 ANQGSEA. The DNA of the CDR3 is TGCAGCGTTGAGATAACAGCCAAAGAGACCCAGTACTTC. It yields the protein CSVEITAKETQYF. The full variable domain, with the rest looked up from reference TRBV29-1 and TRBJ2-5, is SAVISQKPSRDICQRGTSLTIQCQVDSQVTMMFWYRQQPGQSLTLIATANQGSEATYESGFVIDKFPISRPNLTFSTLTVSNMSPEDSSIYLCSVEITAKETQYFGPGTRLLVL.

The chain joins TRBV30 to TRBJ1-4; 7 bases align to TRBD1. Germline V gene data show CDR1 as GTSNPN and CDR2 as SVGIG (reference sequence). The CDR3 is 14 residues long. V was clipped by 3 bases and J by 7 bases; unmatched bases: 8. The CDR3 DNA reads as TGTGCCTGGAGCCGAGAAGGGGGCAGTGAAAAACTGTTTTTT. Protein: CAWSREGGSEKLFF.